Shown below are 28 T cell receptor beta chains from a single sample sequenced in a study of shared clonotypes between healthy human individuals. Profiled with immunoSEQ multiplex PCR; TCRdb holds only in-frame clones, not every one. Found here are about 2.4 million clones, roughly 93% of them singletons; the top ten hold around 0.4%. Sequenced input: naive CD4+ T cells from PBMCs. Subset defined: CD45RA+ positively selected. All receptors derive from a man between 18 and 29 years old in good health. Some clones in this sample may be carry-over from other donors' samples.

The V call is TRBV7-9, the J call TRBJ1-4; the D gene is possibly TRBD1 (5 bases). Trimming removed 0 bases from V and 6 bases from J, with 8 bases in between. CDR3 length: 14 amino acids. The germline V gene has CDR1 SEHNR and CDR2 FQNEAQ (reference sequence). CDR3 DNA sequence: TGTGCCAGCAGCTTAGCACAGGCGGATGAAAAACTGTTTTTT. This sequence encodes CASSLAQADEKLFF. Looking up the rest from reference TRBV7-9 and TRBJ1-4 gives the full variable domain: DTGVSQNPRHKITKRGQNVTFRCDPISEHNRLYWYRQTLGQGPEFLTYFQNEAQLEKSRLLSDRFSAERPKGSFSTLEIQRTEQGDSAMYLCASSLAQADEKLFFGSGTQLSVL.

This sequence joins TRBV6-6 and TRBJ2-7; 8 nucleotides line up with TRBD2. This CDR3 has 13 amino acids. Germline V gene sequence: CDR1 MNHNY, CDR2 SVGAGI (reference sequence). With V trimmed by 5 bases and J by 6 bases, 6 bases remained unmatched. CDR3 bases: TGTGCCAGCAGTGCCGGGAGGGCCTCCGAGCAGTACTTC. It translates to CASSAGRASEQYF.

CDR3 protein: CASKRAVNQPQHF. CDR3 DNA: TGTGCCAGCAAAAGGGCTGTCAATCAGCCCCAGCATTTT. V usage is TRBV6-1 and J usage is TRBJ1-5; no clear D. V was clipped by 7 bases and J by 3 bases, with 10 bases between them. The CDR3 covers 13 residues. Germline CDR1 and CDR2: MNHNS and SASEGT.

The chain joins TRBV7-8 to TRBJ1-2, with D tentatively TRBD1 (6 bases). The CDR3 has 14 amino acids. Trimming shortened V by 5 bases and J by 6 bases, and 16 bases separated the two germline ends. Germline lookup yields CDR1 SGHVS and CDR2 FQNEAQ. Here the CDR3 DNA reads TGTGCCAGCAGCCCGAGTAGGGGGTTTAATGGCTACACCTTC. It translates to CASSPSRGFNGYTF.

V and J are TRBV18 and TRBJ2-3; no reliable D call. The CDR3 consists of 15 residues. The V end was cut by 2 bases, the J end by 1 base, with 10 bases between. Germline V gene sequence: CDR1 KGHSH, CDR2 LQKENI. Written as DNA, the CDR3 is TGTGCCAGCTCACCATACACAGTCCGCACAGATACGCAGTATTTT. As protein: CASSPYTVRTDTQYF.

CDR3 loop: CASKGTSGWYTDTQYF. As DNA, the CDR3 is TGTGCCAGCAAGGGTACTTCAGGGTGGTACACAGATACGCAGTATTTT. This chain uses TRBV28 with TRBJ2-3; D is possibly TRBD1 (5 bases). Trimming removed 7 bases at V and 2 bases at J, with 19 bases between. CDR1 is MDHEN and CDR2 is SYDVKM in the germline V gene. The CDR3 contains 16 residues. Full variable domain (missing parts from reference TRBV28 and TRBJ2-3): DVKVTQSSRYLVKRTGEKVFLECVQDMDHENMFWYRQDPGLGLRLIYFSYDVKMKEKGDIPEGYSVSREKKERFSLILESASTNQTSMYLCASKGTSGWYTDTQYFGPGTRLTVL.

The chain joins TRBV28 to TRBJ1-4; D unclear. CDR1 and CDR2 from the germline V gene are MDHEN and SYDVKM. The CDR3 covers 14 residues. Trimming pared 2 bases from V and 14 bases from J, leaving 18 bases between. This CDR3 reads CASSLLQGGFSLFF. CDR3 nucleotides: TGTGCCAGCAGTTTACTCCAAGGAGGGTTCTCGCTGTTTTTT.

As for this clone: The sample contains more than one DNA sequence encoding this CDR3. The gene calls are TRBV18 and TRBJ2-7, with a weak D call TRBD1 (6 bases). The CDR3 is made up of 13 amino acids. Trimming stripped 6 bases from V and 2 bases from J, with 11 bases between. Germline V CDR1 and CDR2: KGHSH, LQKENI. The chain's CDR3 is CASSQGQTYEQYF. For the CDR3, the DNA is TGTGCCAGCTCCCAGGGACAAACCTACGAGCAGTACTTC. Based on the CDR3 plus reference TRBV18 and TRBJ2-7, the full variable domain is NAGVMQNPRHLVRRRGQEARLRCSPMKGHSHVYWYRQLPEEGLKFMVYLQKENIIDESGMPKERFSAEFPKEGPSILRIQQVVRGDSAAYFCASSQGQTYEQYFGPGTRLTVT.

The rearrangement joins TRBV30 to TRBJ2-5; D unclear. Deletions cut 2 bases from V and 1 base from J, with 8 bases between. The CDR3 extends over 13 amino acids. Germline V lookup: CDR1 GTSNPN, CDR2 SVGIG (reference sequence). CDR3: CAWSTRSQETQYF. CDR3 bases: TGTGCCTGGAGTACCCGCAGCCAAGAGACCCAGTACTTC.

V usage is TRBV7-9 and J usage is TRBJ1-3; D is ambiguous. V was shortened by 1 base and J by 0 bases, with 4 bases between the two germline ends. Germline V gene data show CDR1 as SEHNR and CDR2 as FQNEAQ (reference sequence). This CDR3 has 14 amino acids. The CDR3 sequence is CASSLGPSGNTIYF. The CDR3 DNA follows: TGTGCCAGCAGCTTAGGTCCCTCTGGAAACACCATATATTTT.

V is TRBV28 and J is TRBJ1-1; 8 nucleotides line up with TRBD1. The CDR3 consists of 14 residues. After removal of 7 bases from V and 1 base from J, the junction contained 5 bases not matched to a gene. Germline CDR1 reads MDHEN; CDR2 reads SYDVKM. The CDR3 loop reads CASIGQGGNTEAFF. CDR3 in DNA: TGTGCCAGCATTGGACAGGGCGGGAACACTGAAGCTTTCTTT.

The CDR3 spells CAISRDGKDKNTIYF. The CDR3 coding sequence is TGTGCCATTTCCCGGGACGGAAAAGATAAAAACACCATATATTTT. The V call is TRBV30, the J call TRBJ1-3; D is possibly TRBD1 (5 bases). From germline, CDR1 is GTSNPN and CDR2 SVGIG (reference sequence). V was cut by 8 bases and J by 6 bases, with 23 bases left in between. The CDR3 has 15 residues.

The rearrangement links TRBV28 to TRBJ2-1, with unresolved D. Germline V gene lookup returns CDR1 MDHEN and CDR2 SYDVKM. V lost 3 bases to trimming and J lost 0 bases, with 15 bases between them. The length of the CDR3 is 17 residues. The CDR3 DNA follows: TGTGCCAGCAGTTTGGGCCAACGGCTTAGCTCCTACAATGAGCAGTTCTTC. This encodes CASSLGQRLSSYNEQFF.

This chain connects TRBV5-1 to TRBJ1-4; perhaps TRBD1 as D (5 bases). This CDR3 spans 14 amino acids. V was shortened by 6 bases and J by 3 bases, with 12 bases between the two germline ends. Germline CDR1 reads SGHRS; CDR2 reads YFSETQ. The CDR3 reads CASTTGGSNEKLFF. The CDR3 DNA is TGCGCCAGCACAACAGGAGGGTCTAATGAAAAACTGTTTTTT.

The J gene is TRBJ1-1, the V gene TRBV2; TRBD1 matches at 10 bases. The CDR3 totals 15 residues. J was trimmed by 3 bases and V by 6 bases; bases with no gene match: 7. The germline V gene encodes CDR1 SNHLY and CDR2 FYNNEI. CDR3 sequence: CASRTGTGADTEAFF. The CDR3 coding sequence is TGTGCCAGCAGAACCGGGACAGGGGCGGACACTGAAGCTTTCTTT.

A single count supports this clone. The V call is TRBV7-2, the J call TRBJ2-4; TRBD1 or TRBD2 may be the D gene (6 bases each). Looked up from germline, CDR1 is SGHTA and CDR2 is FQGNSA. The CDR3 is 13 amino acids. V was clipped by 0 bases and J by 7 bases, with 7 bases between them. As DNA, the CDR3 is TGTGCCAGCAGCTTAGCGGGGGGCAACATTCAGTACTTC. It is translated as CASSLAGGNIQYF.

Note on this clone: The same CDR3 is also encoded by other DNA sequences in this sample. V is TRBV7-2 and J is TRBJ2-2, with 7 bases that match TRBD2. The CDR3 has 13 residues. Germline trimming cut 4 bases from V and 7 bases from J; bases unmatched to any gene: 3. The V gene's germline CDR1 is SGHTA and CDR2 FQGNSA. CDR3 nucleotide sequence: TGTGCCAGCAGCTCGTGGACTAGCGGGGAGCTGTTTTTT. Translated: CASSSWTSGELFF.

In nucleotides, the CDR3 is TGCGCCAGCAGCCAGCAAGGGGATACGCAGTATTTT. As protein: CASSQQGDTQYF. The genes are TRBV5-1 and TRBJ2-3; D remains unclear. CDR3 length: 12 residues. V lost 4 bases and J 6 bases, leaving 9 bases between the germline ends. Germline V gives CDR1 SGHRS, CDR2 YFSETQ. Looking up the rest from reference TRBV5-1 and TRBJ2-3 gives the full variable domain: KAGVTQTPRYLIKTRGQQVTLSCSPISGHRSVSWYQQTPGQGLQFLFEYFSETQRNKGNFPGRFSGRQFSNSRSEMNVSTLELGDSALYLCASSQQGDTQYFGPGTRLTVL.

Notes on this clone: Other DNA sequences in this specimen translate into the identical CDR3. J is TRBJ2-3 and V is TRBV11-3; no firm D call. V shed 4 bases and J shed 1 base, with 3 bases lying between them. Germline V gives CDR1 SGHNT, CDR2 YENEEA. The CDR3 length is 12 residues. CDR3 protein: CASSSGTDTQYF. As DNA, the CDR3 is TGTGCCAGCAGCTCCGGCACAGATACGCAGTATTTT.

This clone was observed a single time. The chain recombines TRBV18 with TRBJ1-4, with D unclear. Germline V gene sequence: CDR1 KGHSH, CDR2 LQKENI. CDR3 length: 13 residues. Trimming removed 4 bases from V and 7 bases from J, with 10 bases in between. The CDR3 here is CASSRSTSEKLFF. The CDR3 DNA is TGTGCCAGCTCACGTTCAACCTCTGAAAAACTGTTTTTT.

The chain carries TRBV27 and TRBJ2-5; a weak D match, TRBD1 (6 bases). The germline V gene encodes CDR1 MNHEY and CDR2 SMNVEV (reference sequence). The CDR3 sequence is 15 residues long. V lost 8 bases and J 7 bases, leaving 23 bases between the germline ends. The CDR3: CASAPSGVGRGTQYF. CDR3 nucleotides: TGTGCCAGCGCTCCCTCCGGGGTGGGCAGGGGGACCCAGTACTTC.

The chain employs TRBV27 and TRBJ2-6, with D possibly TRBD2 on 5 matching bases. This CDR3 comprises 17 residues. CDR1 and CDR2 (germline): MNHEY, SMNVEV (reference sequence). V lost 6 bases, J lost 0 bases, and 15 bases lay in between. This CDR3 reads CASRLNGISSGANVLTF. DNA of the CDR3: TGTGCCAGCAGGTTGAACGGGATTAGCTCTGGGGCCAACGTCCTGACTTTC.

As for this clone: A read error may produce the germline difference seen at one junction end. The chain is built from TRBV28 and TRBJ2-7; a weak D match, TRBD1 (6 bases). The CDR3 loop spans 11 amino acids. Germline V gene sequence: CDR1 MDHEN, CDR2 SYDVKM. The CDR3 loop is CASTQGTEPYF. The CDR3 DNA reads TGTGCCAGCACCCAGGGGACCGAGCCGTACTTC.

This sequence joins TRBV7-3 and TRBJ2-1, with D maybe TRBD2 (5 bases). CDR1 is SGHTA and CDR2 is FQGTGA in the germline V gene. Trimming took 1 base from V and 2 from J, leaving 12 bases between them. The CDR3 extends over 16 amino acids. CDR3 protein: CASSLKAAQTYNEQFF. DNA for the CDR3: TGTGCCAGCAGCTTAAAAGCGGCGCAGACCTACAATGAGCAGTTCTTC.

The chain links TRBV29-1 to TRBJ2-1; TRBD2 matches 9 bases. Trimming cost V 3 bases and J 0 bases; bases outside gene matches: 15. The CDR3 consists of 19 residues. From germline, CDR1 is SQVTM and CDR2 ANQGSEA. The CDR3 reads CSVERGRYFSGSSYNEQFF. The CDR3 DNA reads TGCAGCGTTGAGCGGGGAAGATACTTTAGCGGGAGCTCCTACAATGAGCAGTTCTTC.

J is TRBJ2-7 and V is TRBV29-1, with D unresolved. Germline CDR1 is SQVTM and CDR2 is ANQGSEA. The CDR3 has 11 residues. V lost 2 bases and J 5 bases, leaving 7 bases between the germline ends. CDR3 sequence: CSVERQHEQYF. CDR3 bases: TGCAGCGTTGAAAGGCAGCACGAGCAGTACTTC.

The J gene is TRBJ1-5, the V gene TRBV7-2; D gene uncertain. Trimming took 5 bases from V and 9 from J, leaving 17 bases between them. The CDR3 sequence is 14 residues long. Germline CDR1 and CDR2: SGHTA and FQGNSA. CDR3 in DNA: TGTGCCAGCAGCCCGGACCGGGCGTGGGGGCCCCAGCATTTT. Encoded protein: CASSPDRAWGPQHF.

CDR3 residues: CASSGPNSNQPQHF. The DNA for the CDR3 is TGTGCCAGCAGCGGACCGAATAGCAATCAGCCCCAGCATTTT. This chain links TRBV9 with TRBJ1-5; no firm D call. Trimming removed 3 bases at V and 0 bases at J, with 7 bases between. Germline V gene lookup returns CDR1 SGDLS and CDR2 YYNGEE. The CDR3 sequence is 14 residues long.